This record looks at one T cell receptor beta chain sequence and its context. The antigen is unknown. Russia was home to the donors, healthy Caucasian individuals aged about 6 to 90. The sample belongs to a study of blood T cells in healthy people across ages. Study-wide results and limits: Investigators treated diversity estimates from one million T cells as underestimates. Shifts in expanded clonotypes may have been confounded by donor CMV status, which was unknown.

Sample-barcoded 5' priming and a J-beta primer mix drove a second PCR of roughly 7 to 11 cycles. A single record per CDR3 protein comes from TCRdb applying MiXCR to the 5' RACE reads. The repertoire has hundreds of thousands of distinct CDR3 sequences, about 42% of them found once; the top ten carry about a fifth. V gave up 4 bases and J gave up 3 bases, with 12 bases separating them. Germline-derived CDR1 and CDR2 are LGHDT and YNNKEL (reference sequence). The CDR3 extends over 14 amino acids. The V and J genes are TRBV3-1 and TRBJ1-2, with a possible D match to TRBD1 (6 bases). The sample taken for sequencing was blood. This sequence was found in a man in his fifties or sixties in good health. As DNA, the CDR3 is TGTGCCAGCAGCCCTCAGGCAGGGGACTATGGCTACACCTTC. Protein product: CASSPQAGDYGYTF.